Shown below are 3 T cell receptor beta chains from a single sample sequenced in a study of beta chain features in type 1 diabetes. Whole-study findings and limits: Shorter TCRB CDR3s, moderately but significantly so, were found in Type 1 diabetes patients in all four CD4+ subsets.

The antigens these receptors bind are not known. cDNA synthesis used the whole RNA isolate, giving expressed TCRB sequences. Profiling relied on immunoSEQ multiplex PCR, and the TCRdb table lists in-frame clones only, not all of them. The sample gives 640,000 or so clones, over 13% of which show up once; roughly 0.04% is in the top ten. Input material: naive CD4+ T cells from blood. These receptors originate from a young man with type 1 diabetes.

This clone has just a few counts. The genes are TRBV7-9 and TRBJ2-3, with TRBD2 identical over 10 bases. The CDR3 is made up of 13 amino acids. Looked up from germline, CDR1 is SEHNR and CDR2 is FQNEAQ (reference sequence). The J segment lost 5 bases and the V segment lost 9 bases, leaving 5 bases of the junction unmatched. CDR3: CASALAGEDTQYF. CDR3 bases: TGTGCCAGTGCGCTAGCGGGGGAAGATACGCAGTATTTT.

This chain links TRBV5-4 with TRBJ2-1; D may be TRBD2 (6 bases). The CDR3 totals 15 residues. Trimming cost V 3 bases and J 4 bases, with 14 bases left between them. The germline V gene has CDR1 SGHNT and CDR2 YYREEE (reference sequence). The CDR3 nucleotides are TGTGCCAGCAGCTGGAGGGACCTCCAATACAATGAGCAGTTCTTC. Its protein is CASSWRDLQYNEQFF.

This sequence joins TRBV4-3 and TRBJ1-2; TRBD1 aligns across 9 bases. CDR3 length: 16 residues. Germline CDR1 LGHNA, CDR2 YSLEER. Trimming removed 3 bases from V and 2 bases from J; junction bases left unmatched: 7. In nucleotides, the CDR3 is TGCGCCAGCAGCCAGCTACCGGGACAGGGCAACTATGGCTACACCTTC. Amino acids: CASSQLPGQGNYGYTF.